This record covers a single T cell receptor (beta chain). The antigen remains unidentified. Molecular barcoding with unique molecular identifiers was used for the TCRbeta library. TCRdb re-derived calls from the PCR reads in MiXCR, one entry per CDR3 protein. The table has a few hundred thousand distinct CDR3 sequences, 25% to 30% seen once. The germline V gene has CDR1 MNHEY and CDR2 SMNVEV (reference sequence). Trimming took 6 bases from V and 4 from J; bases not matched to a gene: 5. There are 14 residues in the CDR3. The sample originates from a study of T-cell reconstitution after alpha-beta-depleted transplantation in children. Overall study results and limits: T-cell numbers and diversity, one year after transplant, stemmed largely from T cells that were newly produced.

The material was PBMCs, obtained before TCRalphabeta/CD19-depleted stem cell transplant. The clonotype originates from a boy under two years old with Wiskott-Aldrich syndrome, due to receive a stem cell transplant. V gene TRBV27 combines with J gene TRBJ1-1; 10 nucleotides agree with TRBD1. This CDR3 is CASSAGTGATEAFF. The CDR3 DNA reads as TGTGCCAGCAGCGCCGGGACAGGGGCCACTGAAGCTTTCTTT.